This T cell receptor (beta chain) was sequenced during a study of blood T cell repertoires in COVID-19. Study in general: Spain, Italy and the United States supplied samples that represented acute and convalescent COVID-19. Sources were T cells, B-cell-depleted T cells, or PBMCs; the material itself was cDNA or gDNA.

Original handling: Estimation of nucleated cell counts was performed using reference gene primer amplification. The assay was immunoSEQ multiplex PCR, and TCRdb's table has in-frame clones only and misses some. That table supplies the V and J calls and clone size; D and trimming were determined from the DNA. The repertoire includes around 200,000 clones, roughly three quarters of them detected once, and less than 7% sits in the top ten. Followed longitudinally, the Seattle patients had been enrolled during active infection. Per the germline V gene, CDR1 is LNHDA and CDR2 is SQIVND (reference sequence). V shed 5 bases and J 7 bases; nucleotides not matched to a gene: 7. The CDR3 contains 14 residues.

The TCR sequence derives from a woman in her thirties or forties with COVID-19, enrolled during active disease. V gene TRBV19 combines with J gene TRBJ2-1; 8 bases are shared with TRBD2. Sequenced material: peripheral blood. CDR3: CASSPGGGWNEQFF. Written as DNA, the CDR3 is TGTGCCAGTAGTCCGGGCGGGGGGTGGAATGAGCAGTTCTTC.